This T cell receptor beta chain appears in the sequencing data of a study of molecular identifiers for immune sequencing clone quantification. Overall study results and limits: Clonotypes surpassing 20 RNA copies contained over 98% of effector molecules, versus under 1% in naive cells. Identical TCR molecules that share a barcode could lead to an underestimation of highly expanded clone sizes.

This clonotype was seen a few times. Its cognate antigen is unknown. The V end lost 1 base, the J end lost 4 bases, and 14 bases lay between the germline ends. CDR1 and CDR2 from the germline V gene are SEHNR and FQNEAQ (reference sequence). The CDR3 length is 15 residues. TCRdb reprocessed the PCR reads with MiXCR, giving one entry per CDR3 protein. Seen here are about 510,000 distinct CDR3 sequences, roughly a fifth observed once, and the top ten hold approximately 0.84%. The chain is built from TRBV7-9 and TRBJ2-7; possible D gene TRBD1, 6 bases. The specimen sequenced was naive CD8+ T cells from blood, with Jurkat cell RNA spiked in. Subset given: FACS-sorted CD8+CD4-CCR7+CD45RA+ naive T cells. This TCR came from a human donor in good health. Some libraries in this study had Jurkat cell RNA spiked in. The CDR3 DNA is TGTGCCAGCAGCTTAGGGCCAGGGGCAGGGTACGAGCAGTACTTC. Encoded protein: CASSLGPGAGYEQYF.